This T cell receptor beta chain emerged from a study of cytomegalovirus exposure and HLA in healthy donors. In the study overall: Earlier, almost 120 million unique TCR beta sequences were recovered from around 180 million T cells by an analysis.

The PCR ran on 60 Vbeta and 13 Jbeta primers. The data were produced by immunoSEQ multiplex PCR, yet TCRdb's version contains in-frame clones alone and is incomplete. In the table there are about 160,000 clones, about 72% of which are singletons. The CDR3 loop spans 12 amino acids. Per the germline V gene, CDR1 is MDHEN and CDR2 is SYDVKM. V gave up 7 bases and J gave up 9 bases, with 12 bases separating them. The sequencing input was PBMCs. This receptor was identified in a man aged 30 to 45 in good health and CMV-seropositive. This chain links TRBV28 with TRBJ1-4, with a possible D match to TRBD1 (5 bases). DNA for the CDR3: TGTGCCAGCATTAATCAGGGCAAAAAACTGTTTTTT. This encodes CASINQGKKLFF.